This T cell receptor (beta chain) comes out of a study of T cell responses to AZD1222 COVID-19 vaccine. As to this clone: Its specificity is not known.

Clones were sequenced by immunoSEQ multiplex PCR, and TCRdb holds only the in-frame ones, with some missing. The data hold 150,000 to 200,000 clones, with approximately 93% observed a single time. Study findings and constraints: Donors skewed white British and female; clonal diversity was possibly underestimated. With dominance at 160-218 and 743-854, vaccine-associated CD4 TCRs spanned spike. Increases in Spike-specific TCR breadth and depth were seen after two AZD1222 doses. Only a handful of AZD1222 recipients tested seropositive at baseline.

The CDR3 is 14 amino acids. Germline assignment: CDR1 SGHAT and CDR2 FQNNGV. J lost 3 bases, V lost 5 bases, and 6 bases had no gene match. J is TRBJ1-1 and V is TRBV11-2; 7 bases align to TRBD1. The source of this sequence is an adult who received the AZD1222 COVID-19 vaccine. The sample here was peripheral blood, taken 28 days after the second AZD1222 dose. The CDR3 loop is CASSRDRVDTEAFF. CDR3 nucleotide sequence: TGTGCCAGCAGCAGAGACAGGGTGGACACTGAAGCTTTCTTT.